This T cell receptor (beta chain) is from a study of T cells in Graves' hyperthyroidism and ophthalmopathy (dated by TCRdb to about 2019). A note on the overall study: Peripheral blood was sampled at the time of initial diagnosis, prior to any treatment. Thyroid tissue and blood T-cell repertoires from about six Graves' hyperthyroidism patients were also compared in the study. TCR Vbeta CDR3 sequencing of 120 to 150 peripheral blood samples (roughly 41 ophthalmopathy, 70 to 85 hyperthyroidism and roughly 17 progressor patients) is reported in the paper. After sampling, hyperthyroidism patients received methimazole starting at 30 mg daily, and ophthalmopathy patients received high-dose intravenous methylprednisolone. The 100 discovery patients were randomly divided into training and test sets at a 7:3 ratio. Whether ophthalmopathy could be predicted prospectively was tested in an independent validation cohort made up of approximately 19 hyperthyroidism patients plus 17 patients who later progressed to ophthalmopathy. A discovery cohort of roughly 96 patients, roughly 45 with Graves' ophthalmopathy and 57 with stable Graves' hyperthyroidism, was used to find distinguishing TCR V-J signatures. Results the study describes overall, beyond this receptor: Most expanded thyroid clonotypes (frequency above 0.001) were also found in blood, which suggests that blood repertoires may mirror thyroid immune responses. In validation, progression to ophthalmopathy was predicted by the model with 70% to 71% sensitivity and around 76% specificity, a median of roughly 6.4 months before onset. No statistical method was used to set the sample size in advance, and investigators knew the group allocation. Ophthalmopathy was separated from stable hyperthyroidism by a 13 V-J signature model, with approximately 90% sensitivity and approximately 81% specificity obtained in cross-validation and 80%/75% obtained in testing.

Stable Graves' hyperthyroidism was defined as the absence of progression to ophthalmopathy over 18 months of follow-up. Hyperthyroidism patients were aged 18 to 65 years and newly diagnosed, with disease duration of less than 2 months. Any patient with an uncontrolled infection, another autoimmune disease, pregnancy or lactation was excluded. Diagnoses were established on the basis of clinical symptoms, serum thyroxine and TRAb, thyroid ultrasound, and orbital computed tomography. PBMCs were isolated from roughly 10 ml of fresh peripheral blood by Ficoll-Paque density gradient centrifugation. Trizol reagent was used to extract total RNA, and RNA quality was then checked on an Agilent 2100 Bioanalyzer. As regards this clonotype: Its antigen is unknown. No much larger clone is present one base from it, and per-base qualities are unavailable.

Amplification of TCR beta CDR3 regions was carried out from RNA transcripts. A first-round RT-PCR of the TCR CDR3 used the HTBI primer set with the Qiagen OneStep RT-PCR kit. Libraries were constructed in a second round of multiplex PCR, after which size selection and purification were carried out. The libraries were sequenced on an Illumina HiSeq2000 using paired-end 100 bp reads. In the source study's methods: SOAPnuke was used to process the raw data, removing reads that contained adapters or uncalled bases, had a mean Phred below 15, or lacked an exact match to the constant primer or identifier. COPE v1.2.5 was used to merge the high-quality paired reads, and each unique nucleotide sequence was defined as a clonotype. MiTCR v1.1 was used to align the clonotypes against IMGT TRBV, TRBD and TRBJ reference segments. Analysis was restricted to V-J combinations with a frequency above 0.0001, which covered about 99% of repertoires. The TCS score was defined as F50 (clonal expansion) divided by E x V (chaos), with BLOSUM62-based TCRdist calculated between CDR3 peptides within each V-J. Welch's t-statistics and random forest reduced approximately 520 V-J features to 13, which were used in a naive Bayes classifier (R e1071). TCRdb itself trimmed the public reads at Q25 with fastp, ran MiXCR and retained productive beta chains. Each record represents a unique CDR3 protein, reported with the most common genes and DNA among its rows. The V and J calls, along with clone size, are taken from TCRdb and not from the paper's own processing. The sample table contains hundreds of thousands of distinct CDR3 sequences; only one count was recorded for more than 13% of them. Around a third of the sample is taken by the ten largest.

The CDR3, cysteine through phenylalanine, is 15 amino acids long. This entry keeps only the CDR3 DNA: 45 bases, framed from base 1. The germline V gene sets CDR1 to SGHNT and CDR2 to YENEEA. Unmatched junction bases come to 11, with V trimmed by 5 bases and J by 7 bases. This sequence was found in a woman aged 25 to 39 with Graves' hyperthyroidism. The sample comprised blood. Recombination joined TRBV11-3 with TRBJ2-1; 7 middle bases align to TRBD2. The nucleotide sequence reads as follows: TGTGCCAGCAGCAGAGGCGGCGGGAGAGGGAATGAGCAGTTCTTC. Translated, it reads CASSRGGGRGNEQFF.